These 7 T cell receptor beta chains came from one sample sequenced in a study of OX40 agonist ivuxolimab in advanced cancers. Repertoires were generated with immunoSEQ multiplex PCR, while TCRdb's copy carries only in-frame clones and drops some. The sample consists of 73,000 or so clones, roughly 85% of them appearing once. The sequenced sample was CD4+ or CD8+ T cells sorted from blood, obtained in a trial of the OX40 agonist ivuxolimab. These receptors all come from an adult with an advanced solid tumor such as melanoma, head and neck, liver or kidney cancer.

This clone has only one observation. This CDR3 reads CASSPTDRGTQPQHF. The CDR3 nucleotides read TGTGCCAGCAGCCCCACCGACAGGGGGACTCAGCCCCAGCATTTT. The chain joins TRBV11-2 to TRBJ1-5; 9 bases match TRBD1. Germline loops: CDR1 SGHAT, CDR2 FQNNGV. V gave up 5 bases and J gave up 6 bases; unmatched junction bases: 8. The CDR3 totals 15 residues.

The V and J genes are TRBV9 and TRBJ1-2, with a possible D match to TRBD1 (5 bases). Deletions cut 0 bases from V and 1 base from J, with 10 bases between. There are 15 residues in the CDR3. Germline CDR1 and CDR2: SGDLS and YYNGEE. Here the CDR3 DNA reads TGTGCCAGCAGCGTAGGCGGAGACAGTAACTATGGCTACACCTTC. Its translation is CASSVGGDSNYGYTF.

The chain has TRBV11-2 and TRBJ2-7; no clear D. The CDR3 has 14 residues. In germline, CDR1 is SGHAT, CDR2 FQNNGV. V was shortened by 0 bases and J by 3 bases, with 9 bases between the two germline ends. This CDR3 reads CASSLDLTFYEQYF. The CDR3 nucleotides read TGTGCCAGCAGCTTAGATCTGACCTTCTACGAGCAGTACTTC.

The chain joins TRBV5-1 to TRBJ2-3; the match to TRBD2 covers 9 bases. Trimming removed 5 bases from V and 2 bases from J; junction bases left unmatched: 3. In germline, CDR1 is SGHRS, CDR2 YFSETQ. The CDR3 contains 14 residues. The CDR3 DNA sequence: TGCGCCAGCAGGCTAGCGGGGAACACAGATACGCAGTATTTT. Protein sequence: CASRLAGNTDTQYF.

This chain joins TRBV27 and TRBJ1-2; no clear D gene. Germline CDR1 is MNHEY and CDR2 is SMNVEV (reference sequence). The length of the CDR3 is 12 residues. Trimming stripped 4 bases from V and 9 bases from J, with 12 bases between. The CDR3 sequence is CASSSSENRYTF. Here the CDR3 DNA reads TGTGCCAGCAGTTCGTCAGAGAACCGCTACACCTTC.

The genes are TRBV5-4 and TRBJ1-2; possibly TRBD1 for D (5 bases). The CDR3 is made up of 12 amino acids. Trimming shortened V by 2 bases and J by 7 bases, and 9 bases separated the two germline ends. CDR1 and CDR2 (germline): SGHNT, YYREEE (reference sequence). The DNA of the CDR3 is TGTGCCAGCAGCTTTTCTGGGGCTGGCTACACCTTC. It is translated as CASSFSGAGYTF.

This clone was seen only once. The CDR3 DNA sequence: TGTGCCAGCGGGGGCCTGTATAGCAATCAGCCCCAGCATTTT. Its translation: CASGGLYSNQPQHF. The chain has TRBV6-5 and TRBJ1-5; D might be TRBD1 (6 bases). The CDR3 sequence is 14 residues long. The germline CDR1 and CDR2 sequences are MNHEY and SVGAGI. The V end was cut by 8 bases, the J end by 0 bases, with 11 bases between.